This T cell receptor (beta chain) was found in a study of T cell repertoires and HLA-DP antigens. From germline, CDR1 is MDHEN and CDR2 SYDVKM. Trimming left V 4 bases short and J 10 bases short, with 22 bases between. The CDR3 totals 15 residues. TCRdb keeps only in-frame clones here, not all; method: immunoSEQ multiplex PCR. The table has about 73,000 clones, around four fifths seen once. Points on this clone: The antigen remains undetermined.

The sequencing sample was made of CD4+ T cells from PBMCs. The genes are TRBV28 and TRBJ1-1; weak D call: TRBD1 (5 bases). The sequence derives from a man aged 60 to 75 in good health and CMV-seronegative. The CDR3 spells CASSSPRGGAVGAFF. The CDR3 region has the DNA TGTGCCAGCAGTTCACCACGGGGGGGTGCTGTGGGAGCTTTCTTT.